This T cell receptor beta chain is drawn from a study of T cell repertoires in cytomegalovirus infection. V lost 3 bases to trimming and J lost 8 bases, with 12 bases between them. The CDR3 totals 14 residues. Germline V CDR1 and CDR2: SGHKS, YYEKEE (reference sequence). About this clonotype itself: Its antigen remains unknown.

MiXCR, run by TCRdb on the reads, gives a single entry per CDR3 protein. The profile shows about half a million distinct CDR3 sequences, under 55% of them singletons. Sequences were derived from cultured PBMCs, sampled from culture after CMV antigen stimulation. This chain joins TRBV5-5 and TRBJ1-6; D gene unclear. The sequence derives from a human donor in good health (CMV status not recorded). Some clones in this sample may be carry-over from other donors' samples. Written as DNA, the CDR3 is TGTGCCAGCAGCTGGGTGGCCTGGGATTCACCCCTCCACTTT. Translation: CASSWVAWDSPLHF.